This T cell receptor (beta chain) was identified in a study of blood T cell repertoires in COVID-19. The overall study: Material from acute and convalescent COVID-19 was sourced from the United States, Italy and Spain. In each case, the material was cDNA or gDNA derived from T cells, B-cell-depleted T cells, or PBMCs.

Per the study methods: Nucleated cell number was recorded as an estimate derived from reference gene primer amplification. Libraries were prepared by immunoSEQ multiplex PCR; TCRdb keeps only in-frame clonotypes and omits some of them. V and J calls plus clone size are reproduced from that table; the DNA served to infer D and trimming. The sample includes about 440,000 clones, approximately 89% seen only once; the top ten take 10% to 15%. The germline CDR1 and CDR2 sequences are SGHRS and YFSETQ. The CDR3 has 14 residues. The V gene lost 1 base and the J gene lost 5 bases, with 12 bases spanning the gap. Seattle enrolled patients during active infection and tracked them longitudinally.

The sequencing sample was made of peripheral blood. The rearrangement links TRBV5-1 to TRBJ1-1, with D possibly TRBD1 on 5 matching bases. The origin of this receptor is a woman between 50 and 59 years old with COVID-19, enrolled during active disease. The CDR3 reads CASSLQGGGTEAFF. The DNA of the CDR3 is TGCGCCAGCAGCTTGCAGGGAGGAGGGACTGAAGCTTTCTTT.